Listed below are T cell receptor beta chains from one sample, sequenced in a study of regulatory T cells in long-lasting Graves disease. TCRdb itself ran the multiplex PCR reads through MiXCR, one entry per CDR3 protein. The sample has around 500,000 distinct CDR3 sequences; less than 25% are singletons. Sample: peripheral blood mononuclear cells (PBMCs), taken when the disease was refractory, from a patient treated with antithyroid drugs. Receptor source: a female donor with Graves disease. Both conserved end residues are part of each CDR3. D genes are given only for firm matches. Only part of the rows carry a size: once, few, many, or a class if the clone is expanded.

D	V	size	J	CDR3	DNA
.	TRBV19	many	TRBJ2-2	CASSSLDQNTGELFF	TGTGCCAGTAGTTCCTTAGACCAGAACACCGGGGAGCTGTTTTTT
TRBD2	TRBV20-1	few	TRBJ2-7	CSARGFRPSGSDLEQYF	TGCAGTGCTAGAGGGTTTCGTCCTAGCGGGAGCGACTTGGAGCAGTACTTC
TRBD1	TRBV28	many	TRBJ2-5	CASRDRGLQETQYF	TGTGCCAGCAGAGACAGGGGACTTCAAGAGACCCAGTACTTC
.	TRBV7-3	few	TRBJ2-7	CASSIVPESSYEQYF	TGTGCCAGCAGCATAGTTCCCGAGAGCTCCTACGAGCAGTACTTC
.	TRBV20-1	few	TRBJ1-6	CSADLNSGTASDPPLHF	TGCAGTGCTGACCTAAATTCCGGGACCGCCTCGGATCCACCCCTCCACTTT
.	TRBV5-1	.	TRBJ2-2	CASKKGSGDTGELFF	TGCGCCAGCAAAAAAGGATCGGGAGACACCGGGGAGCTGTTTTTT
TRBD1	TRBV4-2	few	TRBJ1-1	CASSQKRTGLNFSEAFF	TGTGCCAGCAGCCAAAAAAGGACAGGGCTTAATTTTTCTGAAGCTTTCTTT
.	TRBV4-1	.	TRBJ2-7	CASSYAPVGSDYEQYF	TGCGCCAGCAGCTACGCCCCGGTGGGGTCCGACTACGAGCAGTACTTC
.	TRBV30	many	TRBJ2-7	CAWRKDGYEQYF	TGTGCCTGGAGGAAGGACGGTTACGAGCAGTACTTC
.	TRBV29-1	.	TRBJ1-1	CSVDQGLGTEAFF	TGCAGCGTTGATCAGGGGTTGGGCACTGAAGCTTTCTTT